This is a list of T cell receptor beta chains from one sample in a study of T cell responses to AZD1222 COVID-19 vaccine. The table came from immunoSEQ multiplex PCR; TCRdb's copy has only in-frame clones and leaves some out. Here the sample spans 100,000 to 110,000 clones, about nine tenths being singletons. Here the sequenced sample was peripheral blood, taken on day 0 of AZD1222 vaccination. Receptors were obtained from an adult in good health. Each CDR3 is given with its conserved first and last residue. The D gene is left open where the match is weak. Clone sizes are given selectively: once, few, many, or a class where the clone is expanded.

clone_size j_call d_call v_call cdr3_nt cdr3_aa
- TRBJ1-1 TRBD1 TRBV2 TGTGCCAGCAGAGCGACAGGGGGCGGCACTGAAGCTTTCTTT CASRATGGGTEAFF
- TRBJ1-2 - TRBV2 TGTGCCAGCAGTGCAGGACTAAACTATGGCTACACCTTC CASSAGLNYGYTF
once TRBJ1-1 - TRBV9 TGTGCCAGCAGCGAATTAAGGGGAATGAACACTGAAGCTTTCTTT CASSELRGMNTEAFF
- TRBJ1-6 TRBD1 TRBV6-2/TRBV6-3 TGTGCCAGCAGTTACTCTGAAGATGGGACAGGCCTCCACTTT CASSYSEDGTGLHF
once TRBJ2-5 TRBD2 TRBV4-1 TGCGCCAGCAGCCAAGAACTACTAGCGGGAGGGCCTAGCGGAGAGACCCAGTACTTC CASSQELLAGGPSGETQYF
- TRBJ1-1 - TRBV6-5 TGTGCCAGCTTAGGTGACACTGAAGCTTTCTTT CASLGDTEAFF
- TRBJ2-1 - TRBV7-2 TGTGCCAGCAGCTCTGTGACGGGTGCGGGAATGAATGAGCAGTTCTTC CASSSVTGAGMNEQFF
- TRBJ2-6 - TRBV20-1 TGCAGTGCTACTGATGCTGGGGGAAGCAACTCTGGGGCCAACGTCCTGACTTTC CSATDAGGSNSGANVLTF
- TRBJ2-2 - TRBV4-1 TGCGCCAGCAGCCAAGTAGGGACCGGGGAGCTGTTTTTT CASSQVGTGELFF
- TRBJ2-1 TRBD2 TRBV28 TGTGCCAGCAGTTTTTCGTCACTAGCGGTCCCCTCCTACAATGAGCAGTTCTTC CASSFSSLAVPSYNEQFF
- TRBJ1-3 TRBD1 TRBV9 TGTGCCAGCAGTCCTACAGGGGCAGCGGGAAACACCATATATTTT CASSPTGAAGNTIYF
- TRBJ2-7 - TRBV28 TGTGCCAGCAGTTCCCCCCGGACACCCAGGTCCTACGAGCAGTACTTC CASSSPRTPRSYEQYF
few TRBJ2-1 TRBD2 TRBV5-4 TGTGCCAGCAGCCACCGCGGGAGAGAGTCCTACAATGAGCAGTTCTTC CASSHRGRESYNEQFF
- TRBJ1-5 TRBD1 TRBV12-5 TGTGCTAGTGGTGCAGGGGGCTATCAGCCCCAGCATTTT CASGAGGYQPQHF
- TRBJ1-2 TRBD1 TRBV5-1 TGCGCCAGCAGCCTCGAGACAGGGAAAAAGGCGTTGAGGCACTATGGCTACACCTTC CASSLETGKKALRHYGYTF
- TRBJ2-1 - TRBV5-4 TGTGCCAGCAGCTGGAATAGCCTTAATGAGCAGTTCTTC CASSWNSLNEQFF
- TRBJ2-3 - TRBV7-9 TGTGCCAGCAGCTTATCCACCCGCGCAGATACGCAGTATTTT CASSLSTRADTQYF
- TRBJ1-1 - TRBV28 TGTGCCAGCAGTTCCTATGCCCCTGGGACTGAAGCTTTCTTT CASSSYAPGTEAFF
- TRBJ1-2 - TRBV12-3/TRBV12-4 TGTGCGACCACAAGGGGCTACACCTTC CATTRGYTF
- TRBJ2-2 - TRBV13 TGTGCCAGCAGCTTAGTCGGGGTGAGGGACACCGGGGAGCTGTTTTTT CASSLVGVRDTGELFF
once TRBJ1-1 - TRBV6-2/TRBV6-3 TGTGCCAGCAGTCTAACAGCGAACACTGAAGCTTTCTTT CASSLTANTEAFF
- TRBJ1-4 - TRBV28 TGTGCCAGCAGTCGGCGCTTCAGGGGTGTAACTAATGAAAAACTGTTTTTT CASSRRFRGVTNEKLFF
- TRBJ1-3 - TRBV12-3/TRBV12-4 TGTGCCAGCAGTTTAGCGGGGAGCTTATATTTT CASSLAGSLYF
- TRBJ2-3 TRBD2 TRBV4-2 TGTGCCAGCAGCCAAGAGGAGCGGGAGGTCTCCACAGATACGCAGTATTTT CASSQEEREVSTDTQYF
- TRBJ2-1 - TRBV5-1 TGCGCCAGCAGCTTGGGGAGGTCGACAAGGGGGGCCTACAATGAGCAGTTCTTC CASSLGRSTRGAYNEQFF
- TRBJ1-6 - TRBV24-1 TGTGCCACCAGTGACTTTGGGGAGAGCTCCTATAATTCACCCCTCCACTTT CATSDFGESSYNSPLHF
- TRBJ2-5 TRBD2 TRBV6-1 TGTGCCAGCAGTGAAGGGTGGGGAGGGGAGACCCAGTACTTC CASSEGWGGETQYF
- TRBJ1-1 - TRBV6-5 TGTGCCAGCAAGCCCACTACAGGAGCCAACACTGAAGCTTTCTTT CASKPTTGANTEAFF
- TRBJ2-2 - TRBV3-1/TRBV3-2 TGTGCCAGCAGCGTAAGACACACCGGGGAGCTGTTTTTT CASSVRHTGELFF
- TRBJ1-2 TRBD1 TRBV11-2 TGTGCCAGCAGCCGGGACAGGGTTGGCTACACCTTC CASSRDRVGYTF
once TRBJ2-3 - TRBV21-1 TGTGCCAGCACTGCCCCCGGACTAGCGGAACCCCTCCCCATGGGAGATACGCAGTATTTT CASTAPGLAEPLPMGDTQYF
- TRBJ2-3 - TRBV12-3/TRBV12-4 TGTGCCAGCAGTTTAATGGGAGATACGCAGTATTTT CASSLMGDTQYF
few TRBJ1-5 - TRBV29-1 TGCAGCGTCGCATCGGGGATAAATCAGCCCCAGCATTTT CSVASGINQPQHF
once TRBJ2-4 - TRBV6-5 TGTGCCAGCACCAAGCAGGGACCCAAAAACATTCAGTACTTC CASTKQGPKNIQYF
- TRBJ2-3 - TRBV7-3 TGTGCCAGCAGTCTGGCGGGATTAATGACAGATACGCAGTATTTT CASSLAGLMTDTQYF
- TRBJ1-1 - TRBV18 TGTGCCAGCTCACCACTTACGGGGGGCACTGAAGCTTTCTTT CASSPLTGGTEAFF
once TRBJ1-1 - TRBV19 TGTGCCAGTAGTATCTATCCGACGAGGGGGGCAGGCAGCACTGAAGCTTTCTTT CASSIYPTRGAGSTEAFF
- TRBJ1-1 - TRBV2 TGTGCCAGCACCCAAAAAGGAACACCTCGCGGGTCACACTCCTCCACGAACACTGAAGCTTTCTTT CASTQKGTPRGSHSSTNTEAFF
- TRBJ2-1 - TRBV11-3 TGTGCCAGCAGCCCTCAGGGGAAAACCTCCTACAATGAGCAGTTCTTC CASSPQGKTSYNEQFF
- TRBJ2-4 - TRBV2 TGTGCCAGCAGTGAAAGGTCAGGGGTAGACATTCAGTACTTC CASSERSGVDIQYF
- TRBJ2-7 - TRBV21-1 TGTGCCAGCAGCAACGGCAGGGGGAGTTACGAGCAGTACTTC CASSNGRGSYEQYF